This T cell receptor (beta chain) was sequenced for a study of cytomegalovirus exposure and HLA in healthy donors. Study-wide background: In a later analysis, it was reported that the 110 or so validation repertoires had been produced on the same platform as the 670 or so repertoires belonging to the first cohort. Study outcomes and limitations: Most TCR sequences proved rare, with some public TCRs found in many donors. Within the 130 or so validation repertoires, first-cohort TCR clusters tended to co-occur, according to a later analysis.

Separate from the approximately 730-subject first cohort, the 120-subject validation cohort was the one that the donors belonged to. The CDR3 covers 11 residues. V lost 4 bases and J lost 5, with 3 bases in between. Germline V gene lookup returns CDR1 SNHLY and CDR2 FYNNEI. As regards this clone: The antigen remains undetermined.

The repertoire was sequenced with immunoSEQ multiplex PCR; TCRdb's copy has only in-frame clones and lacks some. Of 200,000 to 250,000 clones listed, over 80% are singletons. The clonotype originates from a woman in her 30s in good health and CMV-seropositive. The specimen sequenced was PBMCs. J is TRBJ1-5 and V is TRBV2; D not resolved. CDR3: CASSVDQPQHF. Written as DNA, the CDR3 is TGTGCCAGCAGTGTAGATCAGCCCCAGCATTTT.